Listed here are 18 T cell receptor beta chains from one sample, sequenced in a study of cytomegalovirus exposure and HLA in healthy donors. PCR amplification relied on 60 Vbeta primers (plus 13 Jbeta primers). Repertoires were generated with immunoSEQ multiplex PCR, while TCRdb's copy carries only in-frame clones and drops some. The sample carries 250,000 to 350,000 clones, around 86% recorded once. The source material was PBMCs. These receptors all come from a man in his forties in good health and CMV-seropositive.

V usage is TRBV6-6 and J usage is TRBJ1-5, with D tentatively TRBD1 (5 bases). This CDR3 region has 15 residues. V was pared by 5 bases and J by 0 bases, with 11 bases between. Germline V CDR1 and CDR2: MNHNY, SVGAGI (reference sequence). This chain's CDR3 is CASSPRGGSNQPQHF. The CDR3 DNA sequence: TGTGCCAGCAGTCCACGCGGGGGTAGCAATCAGCCCCAGCATTTT.

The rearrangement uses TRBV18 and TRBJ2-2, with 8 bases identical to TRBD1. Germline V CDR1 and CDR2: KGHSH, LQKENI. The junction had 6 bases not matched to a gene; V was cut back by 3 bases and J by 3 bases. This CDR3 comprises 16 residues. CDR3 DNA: TGTGCCAGCTCACCCCCCGGGACAGGACACACCGGGGAGCTGTTTTTT. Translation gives CASSPPGTGHTGELFF.

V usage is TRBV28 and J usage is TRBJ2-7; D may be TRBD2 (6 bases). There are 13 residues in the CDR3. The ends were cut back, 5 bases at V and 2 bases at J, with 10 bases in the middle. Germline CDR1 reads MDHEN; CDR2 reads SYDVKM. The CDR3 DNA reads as TGTGCCAGCAGTAATAGCGGAACCTACGAGCAGTACTTC. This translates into CASSNSGTYEQYF. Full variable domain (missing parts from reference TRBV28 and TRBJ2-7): DVKVTQSSRYLVKRTGEKVFLECVQDMDHENMFWYRQDPGLGLRLIYFSYDVKMKEKGDIPEGYSVSREKKERFSLILESASTNQTSMYLCASSNSGTYEQYFGPGTRLTVT.

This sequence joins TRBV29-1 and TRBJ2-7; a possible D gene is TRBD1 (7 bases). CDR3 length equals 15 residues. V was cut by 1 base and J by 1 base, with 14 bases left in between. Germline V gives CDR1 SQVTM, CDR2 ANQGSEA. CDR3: CSVEGSTGRSYEQYF. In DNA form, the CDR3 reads TGCAGCGTTGAAGGATCGACAGGGAGGTCCTACGAGCAGTACTTC.

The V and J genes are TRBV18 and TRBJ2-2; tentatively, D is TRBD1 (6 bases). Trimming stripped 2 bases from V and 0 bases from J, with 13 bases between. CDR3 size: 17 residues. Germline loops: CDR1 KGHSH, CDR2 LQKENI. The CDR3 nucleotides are TGTGCCAGCTCACCAAACAGGGACACACCGAACACCGGGGAGCTGTTTTTT. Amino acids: CASSPNRDTPNTGELFF.

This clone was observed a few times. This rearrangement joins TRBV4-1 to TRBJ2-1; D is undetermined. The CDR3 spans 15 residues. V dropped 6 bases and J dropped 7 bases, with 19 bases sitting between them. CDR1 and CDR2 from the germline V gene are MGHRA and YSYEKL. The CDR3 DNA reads TGCGCCAGCAGTCACAAGACTCCCCTCGGTAATGAGCAGTTCTTC. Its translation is CASSHKTPLGNEQFF.

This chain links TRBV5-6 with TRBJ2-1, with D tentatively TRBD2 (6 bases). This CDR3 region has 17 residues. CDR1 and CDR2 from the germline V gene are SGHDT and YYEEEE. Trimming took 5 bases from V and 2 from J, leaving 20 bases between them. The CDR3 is CASSLPAGTGPYNEQFF. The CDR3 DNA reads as TGTGCCAGCAGTTTACCAGCCGGGACTGGGCCCTACAATGAGCAGTTCTTC.

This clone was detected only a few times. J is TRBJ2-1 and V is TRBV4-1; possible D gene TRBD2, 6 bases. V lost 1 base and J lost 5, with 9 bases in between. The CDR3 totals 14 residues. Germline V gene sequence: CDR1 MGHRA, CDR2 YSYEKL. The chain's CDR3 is CASSQVTGDNEQFF. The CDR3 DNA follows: TGCGCCAGCAGCCAAGTGACGGGAGACAATGAGCAGTTCTTC.

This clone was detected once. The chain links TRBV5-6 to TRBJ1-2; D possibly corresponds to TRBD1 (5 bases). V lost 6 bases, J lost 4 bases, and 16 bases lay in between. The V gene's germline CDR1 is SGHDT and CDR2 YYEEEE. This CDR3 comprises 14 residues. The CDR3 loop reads CASNLLTDTYGYTF. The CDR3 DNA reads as TGTGCCAGCAACCTCTTGACAGATACCTATGGCTACACCTTC.

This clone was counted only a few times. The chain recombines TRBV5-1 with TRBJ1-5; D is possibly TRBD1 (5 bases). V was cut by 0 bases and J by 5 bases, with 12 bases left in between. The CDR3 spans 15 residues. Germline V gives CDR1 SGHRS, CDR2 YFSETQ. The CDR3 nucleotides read TGCGCCAGCAGCTTGGAGGGGAGGGTAGATCAGCCCCAGCATTTT. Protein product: CASSLEGRVDQPQHF.

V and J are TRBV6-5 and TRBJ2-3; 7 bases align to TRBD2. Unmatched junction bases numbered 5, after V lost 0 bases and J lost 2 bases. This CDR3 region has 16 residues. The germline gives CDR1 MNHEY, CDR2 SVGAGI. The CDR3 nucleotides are TGTGCCAGCAGTTACTCGGGTGGGGGGGTCACAGATACGCAGTATTTT. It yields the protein CASSYSGGGVTDTQYF.

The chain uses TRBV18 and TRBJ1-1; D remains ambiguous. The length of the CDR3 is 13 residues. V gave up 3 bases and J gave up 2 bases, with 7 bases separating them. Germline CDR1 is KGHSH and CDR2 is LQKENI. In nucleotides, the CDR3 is TGTGCCAGCTCACCGCCAGATAACACTGAAGCTTTCTTT. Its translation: CASSPPDNTEAFF.

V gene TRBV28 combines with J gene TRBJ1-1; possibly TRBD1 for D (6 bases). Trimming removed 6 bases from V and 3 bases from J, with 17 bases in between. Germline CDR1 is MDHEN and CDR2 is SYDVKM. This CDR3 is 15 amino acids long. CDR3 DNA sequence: TGTGCCAGCAGGTCCCCGGGGGGCAGGTACACTGAAGCTTTCTTT. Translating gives CASRSPGGRYTEAFF. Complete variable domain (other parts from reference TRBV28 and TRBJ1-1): DVKVTQSSRYLVKRTGEKVFLECVQDMDHENMFWYRQDPGLGLRLIYFSYDVKMKEKGDIPEGYSVSREKKERFSLILESASTNQTSMYLCASRSPGGRYTEAFFGQGTRLTVV.

The CDR3 nucleotides are TGTGCCAGCAGCTTGGGAACGGGAAGATACTACAATGAGCAGTTCTTC. It encodes CASSLGTGRYYNEQFF. The rearrangement uses TRBV5-4 and TRBJ2-1, with D perhaps TRBD2 (5 bases). The CDR3 is made up of 16 amino acids. V shed 0 bases and J shed 3 bases, with 13 bases lying between them. Germline CDR1 SGHNT, CDR2 YYREEE (reference sequence).

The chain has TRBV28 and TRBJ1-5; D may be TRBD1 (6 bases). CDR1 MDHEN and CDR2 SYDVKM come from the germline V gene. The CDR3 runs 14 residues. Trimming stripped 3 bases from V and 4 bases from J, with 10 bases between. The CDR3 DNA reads TGTGCCAGCAGTTTTCAACAGGGAAATCAGCCCCAGCATTTT. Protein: CASSFQQGNQPQHF.

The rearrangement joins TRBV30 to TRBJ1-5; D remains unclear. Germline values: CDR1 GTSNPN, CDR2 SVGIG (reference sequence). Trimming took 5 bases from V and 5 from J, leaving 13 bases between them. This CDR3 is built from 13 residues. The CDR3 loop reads CAWSRESDQPQHF. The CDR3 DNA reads TGTGCCTGGTCGCGGGAGTCGGATCAGCCCCAGCATTTT.

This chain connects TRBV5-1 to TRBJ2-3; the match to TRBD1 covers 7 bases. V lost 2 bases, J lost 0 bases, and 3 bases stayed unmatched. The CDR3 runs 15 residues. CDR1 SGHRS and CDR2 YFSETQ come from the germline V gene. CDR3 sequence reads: CASSFETGSTDTQYF. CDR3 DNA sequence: TGCGCCAGCAGCTTTGAGACAGGGAGCACAGATACGCAGTATTTT.

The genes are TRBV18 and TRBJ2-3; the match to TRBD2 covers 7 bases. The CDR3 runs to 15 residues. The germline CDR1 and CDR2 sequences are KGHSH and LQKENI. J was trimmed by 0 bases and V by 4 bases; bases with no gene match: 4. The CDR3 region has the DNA TGTGCCAGCTCACGCAGCGGGACTAGCACAGATACGCAGTATTTT. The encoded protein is CASSRSGTSTDTQYF. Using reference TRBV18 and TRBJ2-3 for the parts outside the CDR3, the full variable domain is NAGVMQNPRHLVRRRGQEARLRCSPMKGHSHVYWYRQLPEEGLKFMVYLQKENIIDESGMPKERFSAEFPKEGPSILRIQQVVRGDSAAYFCASSRSGTSTDTQYFGPGTRLTVL.